These T cell receptor beta chains were read from a single sample in a study of early T cells in non-severe SARS-CoV-2 infection. TCRdb analysed the 5' RACE reads with MiXCR anew, one entry per CDR3 protein. Among 80,000 to 100,000 distinct CDR3 sequences listed, around 15% were seen once. The sequencing input was whole blood. All receptors come from an adult who was a healthcare worker with PCR-confirmed SARS-CoV-2 infection or an uninfected control (not recorded which). Both conserved end residues are part of each CDR3. The D gene is left open where the match is weak. For some rows the clone size is stated as once, few or many, or as a class when expanded; others skip it.

abundance: few
len: 11
j_gene: TRBJ1-2
v_gene: TRBV20-1
d_gene: TRBD1
CDR3aa: CRVDRDHGYTF
CDR3nt: TGCAGGGTGGACAGGGACCATGGCTACACCTTC

abundance: .
len: 14
j_gene: TRBJ2-5
v_gene: TRBV3-1
d_gene: .
CDR3aa: CASSQGGGQETQYF
CDR3nt: TGTGCCAGCAGCCAAGGAGGGGGCCAAGAGACCCAGTACTTC

abundance: .
len: 15
j_gene: TRBJ2-2
v_gene: TRBV20-1
d_gene: .
CDR3aa: CSARDWGLNTGELFF
CDR3nt: TGCAGTGCTAGAGATTGGGGGCTGAACACCGGGGAGCTGTTTTTT

abundance: few
len: 12
j_gene: TRBJ1-1
v_gene: TRBV6-6
d_gene: .
CDR3aa: CASSYRDPEAFF
CDR3nt: TGTGCCAGCAGTTACAGGGACCCTGAAGCTTTCTTT

abundance: few
len: 18
j_gene: TRBJ2-4
v_gene: TRBV3-1
d_gene: .
CDR3aa: CASSQGPAVTLAKNIQYF
CDR3nt: TGTGCCAGCAGCCAAGGCCCCGCGGTGACCCTAGCCAAAAACATTCAGTACTTC

abundance: few
len: 13
j_gene: TRBJ2-3
v_gene: TRBV10-3
d_gene: TRBD1
CDR3aa: CAISEGGSDTQYF
CDR3nt: TGTGCCATCAGTGAAGGGGGCTCAGATACGCAGTATTTT

abundance: many
len: 16
j_gene: TRBJ2-2
v_gene: TRBV27
d_gene: TRBD1
CDR3aa: CASKGGAGGDTGELFF
CDR3nt: TGTGCCAGCAAAGGTGGCGCAGGGGGCGACACCGGGGAGCTGTTTTTT

abundance: .
len: 13
j_gene: TRBJ2-3
v_gene: TRBV9
d_gene: .
CDR3aa: CASSAQETDTQYF
CDR3nt: TGTGCCAGCAGCGCACAAGAGACAGATACGCAGTATTTT

abundance: few
len: 15
j_gene: TRBJ2-1
v_gene: TRBV3-1
d_gene: .
CDR3aa: CASSHELSSYNEQFF
CDR3nt: TGTGCCAGCAGCCATGAGTTGAGCTCCTACAATGAGCAGTTCTTC

abundance: many
len: 14
j_gene: TRBJ1-1
v_gene: TRBV12-3/TRBV12-4
d_gene: TRBD1
CDR3aa: CASSQQGVDTEAFF
CDR3nt: TGTGCCAGCAGTCAACAGGGGGTTGACACTGAAGCTTTCTTT

abundance: few
len: 14
j_gene: TRBJ2-7
v_gene: TRBV20-1
d_gene: .
CDR3aa: CSARGPLSSYEQYF
CDR3nt: TGCAGTGCTAGGGGACCGTTGAGCTCCTACGAGCAGTACTTC

abundance: many
len: 14
j_gene: TRBJ2-3
v_gene: TRBV12-3/TRBV12-4
d_gene: .
CDR3aa: CASSFGRGTDTQYF
CDR3nt: TGTGCCAGCAGTTTTGGACGGGGCACAGATACGCAGTATTTT

abundance: .
len: 13
j_gene: TRBJ2-6
v_gene: TRBV28
d_gene: .
CDR3aa: CASGDSGANVLTF
CDR3nt: TGTGCCAGCGGAGACTCTGGGGCCAACGTCCTGACTTTC

abundance: many
len: 16
j_gene: TRBJ2-3
v_gene: TRBV24-1
d_gene: .
CDR3aa: CATSDFTRGSTDTQYF
CDR3nt: TGTGCCACCAGTGATTTTACCAGGGGTTCTACAGATACGCAGTATTTT

abundance: .
len: 12
j_gene: TRBJ1-6
v_gene: TRBV7-9
d_gene: .
CDR3aa: CASSLEGSPLHF
CDR3nt: TGTGCCAGCAGCTTAGAAGGCTCACCCCTCCACTTT